This T cell receptor (beta chain) was identified in a study of PD-1 blockade in classical Hodgkin lymphoma. Study-wide context: Patients were given intravenous nivolumab, 3 mg/kg, every 2 weeks. General study points: Baseline TCR diversity was reportedly lower in newly diagnosed patients than healthy donors.

Measured with immunoSEQ multiplex PCR; TCRdb has only the in-frame clones, and not every one. The sample has about 24,000 clones; nearly 80% are singletons. Trimming pared 3 bases from V and 11 bases from J, leaving 24 bases between. The CDR3 sequence is 16 residues long. Germline CDR1 and CDR2: MNHNS and SASEGT. Every patient relapsed after autologous stem cell transplantation, and brentuximab vedotin exposure varied. For this clone: Its antigen is unidentified.

The receptor was isolated from a human donor with classical Hodgkin lymphoma. The genes are TRBV6-1 and TRBJ2-3; D is uncertain. The sequencing used peripheral blood mononuclear cells (PBMCs), collected at baseline. CDR3 nucleotides: TGTGCCAGCAGTGAGGGATACAGCCGGTCCCCTGAAAAGCAGTATTTT. Translated: CASSEGYSRSPEKQYF.